A single sample gave rise to the 8 T cell receptor beta chains below, sequenced in a study of T-cell reconstitution after alpha-beta-depleted transplantation in children. Unique molecular identifiers were used to barcode this TCRbeta library. TCRdb re-derived calls from the PCR reads in MiXCR, one entry per CDR3 protein. The data contain some 200,000 distinct CDR3 sequences, under 8.5% of them seen just once; the ten biggest clones take up 4.5% to 6.5%. The sequencing used PBMCs, collected before TCRalphabeta/CD19-depleted stem cell transplant. The receptors were sampled from a boy between 2 and 10 years old with acute lymphoblastic leukemia, due to receive a stem cell transplant.

This clonotype was seen at least ten times. This chain joins TRBV5-1 and TRBJ2-5; D might be TRBD2 (5 bases). Trimming shortened V by 2 bases and J by 4 bases, and 9 bases separated the two germline ends. The CDR3 covers 13 residues. CDR1 and CDR2 from the germline V gene are SGHRS and YFSETQ. CDR3 sequence: CASSLRGRETQYF. The CDR3, as DNA: TGCGCCAGCAGCTTAAGAGGGAGAGAGACCCAGTACTTC.

The rearrangement uses TRBV6-4 and TRBJ2-5; no reliable D call. The germline CDR1 and CDR2 sequences are MRHNA and SNTAGT. This CDR3 region has 12 residues. Trimming cost V 4 bases and J 5 bases, with 8 bases left between them. In DNA, the CDR3 is TGTGCCAGCAGTGGACTGAGGGAGACCCAGTACTTC. It yields the protein CASSGLRETQYF.

The DNA for the CDR3 is TGTGCCAGCAGCCTTGCCGCGGGGGCAACAGAGTGGAACATTCAGTACTTC. Translating gives CASSLAAGATEWNIQYF. The chain couples TRBV7-9 to TRBJ2-4; tentatively, D is TRBD2 (7 bases). Per the germline V gene, CDR1 is SEHNR and CDR2 is FQNEAQ (reference sequence). V lost 5 bases and J 7 bases, leaving 24 bases between the germline ends. This CDR3 contains 17 residues.

This CDR3 is CASSLFLASGYNEQFF. CDR3 bases: TGTGCCAGCAGCTTATTCTTGGCTAGCGGGTACAATGAGCAGTTCTTC. The rearrangement links TRBV7-9 to TRBJ2-1; 8 nucleotides agree with TRBD2. This CDR3 has 16 residues. Trimming took 2 bases from V and 4 from J; bases not matched to a gene: 7. Germline V gives CDR1 SEHNR, CDR2 FQNEAQ (reference sequence).

This clonotype was seen a few times. The chain uses TRBV2 and TRBJ2-3; D tentatively reads TRBD1 or TRBD2 (5 bases each). Germline V CDR1 and CDR2: SNHLY, FYNNEI. V shed 8 bases and J shed 1 base, with 13 bases lying between them. This CDR3 has 14 residues. In DNA form, the CDR3 reads TGTGCCAGCGGGGCCGGGGCCCGCACAGATACGCAGTATTTT. This translates into CASGAGARTDTQYF.

This clonotype was seen at least ten times. This chain uses TRBV5-6 with TRBJ2-1; 10 bases line up with TRBD2. The CDR3 consists of 15 residues. V lost 1 base and J lost 5; bases outside the gene matches: 3. Germline V CDR1 and CDR2: SGHDT, YYEEEE. The CDR3 protein is CASSLLLAGNNEQFF. The CDR3 DNA reads TGTGCCAGCAGCTTGTTACTAGCGGGGAACAATGAGCAGTTCTTC.

Ten or more counts support this clonotype. The J gene is TRBJ2-5, the V gene TRBV20-1; no reliable D call. The CDR3 length is 13 residues. CDR1 and CDR2 from the germline V gene are DFQATT and SNEGSKA (reference sequence). The V end was cut by 3 bases, the J end by 1 base, with 9 bases between. The CDR3 loop is CSASRRLQETQYF. CDR3 DNA: TGCAGTGCTAGCCGCAGGCTCCAAGAGACCCAGTACTTC.

There are a few counts of this clonotype. The V gene is TRBV7-6, the J gene TRBJ1-4; D perhaps matches TRBD1 (6 bases). Germline-derived CDR1 and CDR2 are SGHVS and FNYEAQ. The length of the CDR3 is 16 residues. The V end was cut by 2 bases, the J end by 1 base, with 11 bases between. The DNA of the CDR3 is TGTGCCAGCAGCTTATCAGGGGCGCAAACTAATGAAAAACTGTTTTTT. As protein: CASSLSGAQTNEKLFF.